Listed here is a single T cell receptor (beta chain). The source of the sample is a study of shared clonotypes between healthy human individuals. Here immunoSEQ multiplex PCR was the method, and the copy in TCRdb shows in-frame clones only, minus some. The sample holds 950,000 to 1,200,000 clones, 77% seen once. The source is a man aged 18 to 29 in good health. Some clones in this sample may be carry-over from other donors' samples. Material: memory CD4+ T cells from PBMCs. Subset of the sample: CD45RA-negative fraction.

Written as DNA, the CDR3 is TGTGCCAGCAGCGTAGCAGGGGCCGATACGCAGTATTTT. This sequence encodes CASSVAGADTQYF. The chain joins TRBV9 to TRBJ2-3; D possibly corresponds to TRBD1 (6 bases). V lost 0 bases, J lost 6 bases, and 8 bases lay in between. The germline CDR1 and CDR2 sequences are SGDLS and YYNGEE. There are 13 residues in the CDR3.